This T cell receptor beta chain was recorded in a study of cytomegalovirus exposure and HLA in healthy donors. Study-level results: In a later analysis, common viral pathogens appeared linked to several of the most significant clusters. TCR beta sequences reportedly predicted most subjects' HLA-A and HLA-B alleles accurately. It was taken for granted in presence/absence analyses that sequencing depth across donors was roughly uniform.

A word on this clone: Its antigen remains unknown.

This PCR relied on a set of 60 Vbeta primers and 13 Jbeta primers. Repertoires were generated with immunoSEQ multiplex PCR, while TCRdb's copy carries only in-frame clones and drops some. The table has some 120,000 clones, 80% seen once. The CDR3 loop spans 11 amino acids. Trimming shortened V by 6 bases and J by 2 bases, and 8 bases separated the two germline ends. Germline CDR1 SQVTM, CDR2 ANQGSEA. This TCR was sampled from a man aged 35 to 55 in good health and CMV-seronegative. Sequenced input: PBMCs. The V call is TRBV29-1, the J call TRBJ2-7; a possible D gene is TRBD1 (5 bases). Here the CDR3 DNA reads TGCAGCGTGGCAGGGACCTACGAGCAGTACTTC. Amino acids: CSVAGTYEQYF.